The 29 T cell receptor beta chains presented below share a single source sample, sequenced in a study of T cell repertoires in cytomegalovirus infection. TCRdb ran MiXCR on the reads and lists one entry per CDR3 protein. The sample shows about 740,000 distinct CDR3 sequences, 35% to 45% of them seen only once. The sequenced material came from PBMCs. The origin of the receptors is a human donor in good health (CMV status not recorded). Some clones in this sample may be carry-over from other donors' samples.

There are a few counts of this clonotype. The V gene is TRBV6-1, the J gene TRBJ2-2; TRBD2 aligns across 14 bases. The CDR3 sequence is 17 residues long. The trim removed 2 bases at V and 7 bases at J, leaving 6 bases unmatched. Germline V gene sequence: CDR1 MNHNS, CDR2 SASEGT. The CDR3 DNA reads as TGTGCCAGCAGTGAATCGGGACTAGCGGGGGACTTCGGGGAGCTGTTTTTT. Protein sequence: CASSESGLAGDFGELFF.

The chain is built from TRBV2 and TRBJ1-2; 8 bases are a match to TRBD1. V lost 1 base and J lost 7; bases outside the gene matches: 5. The CDR3 covers 14 residues. CDR1 is SNHLY and CDR2 is FYNNEI in the germline V gene. This CDR3 reads CASSEGGTGTGYTF. CDR3 sequence (DNA): TGTGCCAGCAGTGAAGGAGGGACAGGTACTGGCTACACCTTC.

The chain links TRBV14 to TRBJ2-3; unclear D gene. V lost 0 bases, J lost 2 bases, and 9 bases lay in between. This CDR3 comprises 15 residues. Germline V lookup: CDR1 SGHDN, CDR2 FVKESK. The CDR3 spells CASSQDLLPTDTQYF. The CDR3 DNA reads TGTGCCAGCAGCCAAGATCTTCTACCCACAGATACGCAGTATTTT.

The gene calls are TRBV28 and TRBJ2-7; TRBD1 is a possible D gene (5 bases). CDR1 is MDHEN and CDR2 is SYDVKM in the germline V gene. The CDR3 length is 18 residues. Trimming shortened V by 8 bases and J by 0 bases, and 26 bases separated the two germline ends. As DNA, the CDR3 is TGTGCCAGCTCCGACCCGGACGGACACCAAGAAAGCTCCTACGAGCAGTACTTC. Translation: CASSDPDGHQESSYEQYF.

As to this clonotype: At one of its ends the junction is not consistent with the germline gene, which may arise from a read error. The chain uses TRBV27 and TRBJ1-1; D is ambiguous. This CDR3 comprises 15 residues. Germline CDR1 MNHEY, CDR2 SMNVEV (reference sequence). The CDR3 loop reads CARSLSPGLGTEAFF. The CDR3 bases are TGTGCCAGAAGTTTATCCCCCGGGCTTGGCACTGAAGCTTTCTTT.

This chain links TRBV2 with TRBJ2-1, with 7 positions matching TRBD2. Germline trimming cut 10 bases from V and 0 bases from J; bases unmatched to any gene: 6. From germline, CDR1 is SNHLY and CDR2 FYNNEI. CDR3 length: 14 residues. The chain's CDR3 is CATASGSSYNEQFF. The CDR3 coding sequence is TGTGCCACGGCTAGCGGAAGCTCCTACAATGAGCAGTTCTTC.

This clonotype was observed a handful of times. The chain carries TRBV20-1 and TRBJ1-5, with a weak D call TRBD1 (6 bases). Trimming removed 0 bases from V and 3 bases from J, with 15 bases in between. The CDR3 has 16 residues. Germline V gives CDR1 DFQATT, CDR2 SNEGSKA (reference sequence). Here the CDR3 DNA reads TGCAGTGCTAGAGAGGGGGCGGGGGGCTCCAATCAGCCCCAGCATTTT. This codes for CSAREGAGGSNQPQHF.

This clonotype was observed a few times. J is TRBJ1-2 and V is TRBV6-5; 8 positions match TRBD1. This CDR3 is 13 amino acids long. Losses at the gene ends were 4 bases for V and 6 bases for J; bases not matched to a gene: 4. Germline values: CDR1 MNHEY, CDR2 SVGAGI. The CDR3 reads CASSFRGRNGYTF. Here the CDR3 DNA reads TGTGCCAGCAGTTTCAGGGGGCGGAATGGCTACACCTTC.

CDR3 loop: CASSQAYLAGNEQFF. The CDR3 nucleotides are TGCGCCAGCAGCCAAGCTTACCTAGCTGGCAATGAGCAGTTCTTC. V gene TRBV4-1 combines with J gene TRBJ2-1, with D perhaps matching TRBD2 (5 bases). CDR3 length: 15 amino acids. The germline gives CDR1 MGHRA, CDR2 YSYEKL. V was pared by 1 base and J by 6 bases, with 13 bases between.

Worth noting for this clonotype: One junction end does not reproduce the germline sequence, and a read error may be involved. The chain recombines TRBV28 with TRBJ1-1, with 11 nucleotides matching TRBD1. The CDR3 has 15 amino acids. Per germline, CDR1 MDHEN and CDR2 SYDVKM. The CDR3, as DNA: TGTTCCAGCAGTTTAGCGGGACAGGGGGATACTGAAGCTTTCTTT. Translation: CSSSLAGQGDTEAFF.

This clonotype was seen a few times. V is TRBV20-1 and J is TRBJ2-5; no reliable D call. This CDR3 is 11 amino acids long. Deletions cut 3 bases from V and 1 base from J, with 3 bases between. Germline V lookup: CDR1 DFQATT, CDR2 SNEGSKA (reference sequence). The CDR3 protein is CSARGQETQYF. DNA of the CDR3: TGCAGTGCTAGGGGCCAAGAGACCCAGTACTTC.

J is TRBJ2-6 and V is TRBV6-6; D not resolved. There are 17 residues in the CDR3. From germline, CDR1 is MNHNY and CDR2 SVGAGI (reference sequence). V was cut by 0 bases and J by 0 bases, with 9 bases left in between. CDR3 sequence (DNA): TGTGCCAGCAGTTACTCGATAAGGGCCTCTGGGGCCAACGTCCTGACTTTC. The encoded protein is CASSYSIRASGANVLTF.

This clonotype was seen repeatedly, ten times or more. The chain employs TRBV6-1 and TRBJ2-1; the match to TRBD1 covers 7 bases. V gave up 4 bases and J gave up 6 bases; unmatched junction bases: 12. This CDR3 spans 16 amino acids. Germline V CDR1 and CDR2: MNHNS, SASEGT. In DNA, the CDR3 is TGTGCCAGCAGTGCCCACAGGGGAACCCCGGGCAATGAGCAGTTCTTC. It translates to CASSAHRGTPGNEQFF.

J is TRBJ1-2 and V is TRBV19; D unresolved. The CDR3 is made up of 13 amino acids. Germline V gives CDR1 LNHDA, CDR2 SQIVND (reference sequence). V was cut by 3 bases and J by 10 bases, with 15 bases left in between. The CDR3 loop is CASSIRSGRDYTF. CDR3 DNA sequence: TGTGCCAGTAGTATCAGGAGTGGGCGTGACTACACCTTC.

The chain joins TRBV14 to TRBJ2-3, with 9 bases matching TRBD1. The CDR3 runs to 17 residues. Germline loops: CDR1 SGHDN, CDR2 FVKESK. After removal of 6 bases from V and 3 bases from J, the junction contained 13 bases not matched to a gene. The CDR3 DNA is TGTGCCAGCAGGGGGACCGGGACAGGGACCTCAACAGATACGCAGTATTTT. This codes for CASRGTGTGTSTDTQYF.

The J gene is TRBJ2-3, the V gene TRBV7-8; a weak D match, TRBD1 (5 bases). This CDR3 spans 16 amino acids. Germline CDR1 SGHVS, CDR2 FQNEAQ. V was clipped by 1 base and J by 3 bases, with 14 bases between them. The CDR3 DNA is TGTGCCAGCAGCTTAGTCGCGGTCAGGGTAACAGATACGCAGTATTTT. It specifies CASSLVAVRVTDTQYF.

The chain carries TRBV6-1 and TRBJ1-1; D remains unclear. V was cut by 6 bases and J by 1 base, with 15 bases left in between. Germline-derived CDR1 and CDR2 are MNHNS and SASEGT. There are 15 residues in the CDR3. CDR3 in amino acids: CASRPIRTGNTEAFF. The CDR3 region has the DNA TGTGCCAGCAGACCAATCCGGACGGGGAACACTGAAGCTTTCTTT.

This clonotype was observed once. The CDR3 ends on some other residue instead of the conserved phenylalanine or tryptophan, so this is likely a read error. The genes are TRBV10-3 and TRBJ1-2, with 7 positions matching TRBD1. Germline CDR1 reads ENHRY; CDR2 reads SYGVKD. The CDR3 sequence is 15 residues long. The J segment lost 5 bases and the V segment lost 6 bases, leaving 12 bases of the junction unmatched. The CDR3 reads CAIRPGQLNLYGYTL. The CDR3, as DNA: TGTGCCATCAGACCGGGACAGCTGAACCTTTATGGCTACACCTTA.

The sample holds one count of this clonotype. J is TRBJ1-5 and V is TRBV28; D ambiguous. Germline V gene data show CDR1 as MDHEN and CDR2 as SYDVKM. The CDR3 extends over 12 amino acids. V was shortened by 10 bases and J by 5 bases, with 12 bases between the two germline ends. CDR3 residues: CATDEGHQPQHF. The CDR3 nucleotides read TGTGCCACAGATGAGGGTCATCAGCCCCAGCATTTT.

Of note for this clonotype: A much larger clone lies one base from this, so it may be a read error. The J gene is TRBJ1-2, the V gene TRBV27, with 7 bases matching TRBD1. CDR1 MNHEY and CDR2 SMNVEV come from the germline V gene (reference sequence). This CDR3 region has 15 residues. The CDR3 DNA follows: TGTGCCAGCAGTTTATCGGCAGGGGGATATTATGGCTCCACCTTC. Protein sequence: CASSLSAGGYYGSTF.

This clonotype was seen only a few times. V usage is TRBV7-2 and J usage is TRBJ2-7; 10 bases match TRBD2. Losses at the gene ends were 5 bases for V and 3 bases for J; bases not matched to a gene: 4. CDR1 and CDR2 from the germline V gene are SGHTA and FQGNSA. This CDR3 is 14 amino acids long. This CDR3 is CASSARTSGYEQYF. In DNA form, the CDR3 reads TGTGCCAGCAGCGCACGGACTAGCGGCTACGAGCAGTACTTC.

About this clonotype itself: This CDR3 is missing its conserved last phenylalanine or tryptophan, likely due to a read error. The chain links TRBV5-1 to TRBJ2-1; perhaps TRBD2 as D (5 bases). The CDR3 totals 16 residues. CDR1 and CDR2 from the germline V gene are SGHRS and YFSETQ. Trimming cost V 4 bases and J 3 bases, with 17 bases left between them. Here the CDR3 DNA reads TGCGCCAGCAGCCCCCAGTACGGAGCGGACTACAATGAGCAGTTCTTA. Its protein product is CASSPQYGADYNEQFL.

This clonotype was counted many times. The J gene is TRBJ1-6, the V gene TRBV7-9, with a weak D call TRBD1 (6 bases). Germline V gene sequence: CDR1 SEHNR, CDR2 FQNEAQ (reference sequence). The CDR3 is 14 residues long. Trimming cost V 5 bases and J 4 bases, with 9 bases left between them. DNA for the CDR3: TGTGCCAGCAGCCCGGACAGTTATAATTCACCCCTCCACTTT. Translating it yields CASSPDSYNSPLHF.

In its sample, this clonotype was seen a few times. This chain joins TRBV19 and TRBJ2-1; no definite D call. Germline lookup yields CDR1 LNHDA and CDR2 SQIVND (reference sequence). This CDR3 is 12 amino acids long. Trimming shortened V by 3 bases and J by 4 bases, and 4 bases separated the two germline ends. In DNA, the CDR3 is TGTGCCAGTAGTATCCAGTACAATGAGCAGTTCTTC. This codes for CASSIQYNEQFF.

This clonotype came up a few times. The rearrangement uses TRBV12-3 or TRBV12-4 and TRBJ1-6; perhaps TRBD1 as D (5 bases). The CDR3 consists of 14 residues. Trimming left V 4 bases short and J 6 bases short, with 10 bases between. The CDR3 region has the DNA TGTGCCAGCAGTTGGGAGGGGCTTAATTCACCCCTCCACTTT. This codes for CASSWEGLNSPLHF.

This chain joins TRBV11-2 and TRBJ2-3, with TRBD2 matching over 7 bases. The J segment lost 0 bases and the V segment lost 3 bases, leaving 6 bases of the junction unmatched. CDR3 length: 16 residues. The germline gives CDR1 SGHAT, CDR2 FQNNGV. Written as DNA, the CDR3 is TGTGCCAGCAGCTTCGCTAGCGGTTCTAGCACAGATACGCAGTATTTT. Protein product: CASSFASGSSTDTQYF.

This clonotype was seen only once. Germline and junction disagree at one end, which may indicate a read error. V usage is TRBV7-2 and J usage is TRBJ1-5, with 8 bases fitting TRBD1. The CDR3 consists of 14 residues. The germline gives CDR1 SGHTA, CDR2 FQGNSA. The CDR3 DNA is TGTGCCAGTAGCTTAGGACAGGGCAATCAGCCCCATCATTTT. Translating gives CASSLGQGNQPHHF.

This clonotype was detected only a few times. This chain connects TRBV10-3 to TRBJ1-5; no firm D call. Trimming cost V 2 bases and J 6 bases, with 17 bases left between them. The CDR3 consists of 16 residues. From germline, CDR1 is ENHRY and CDR2 SYGVKD. This CDR3 is CAISEKAILLGQPQHF. CDR3 DNA sequence: TGTGCCATCAGTGAGAAGGCTATCCTCTTGGGTCAGCCCCAGCATTTT.

The sample holds a few counts of this clonotype. V and J are TRBV12-3 or TRBV12-4 and TRBJ2-7; TRBD1 aligns across 10 bases. CDR3 length: 14 residues. V gave up 7 bases and J gave up 2 bases; unmatched junction bases: 5. DNA of the CDR3: TGTGCCAGCACCGCAGGACAGGGGGCCTACGAGCAGTACTTC. This codes for CASTAGQGAYEQYF.